This record covers a single TCR beta chain. What it binds is unknown. The entry originates in a study of CD8+ T cells in alopecia areata. Turning to the study itself: Dosing spanned 6 to 18 months on tofacitinib, then 6 months off drug.

Treatment in this sample: oral pan-JAK inhibitor, 5-10 mg twice daily. Points from the study as a whole: Lesional scalp displayed greater clonality than normal scalp, most notably in alopecia totalis/universalis. Scalp clonality decreased significantly with tofacitinib, and so did expanded CD8+ clones among the top 100. There were many expanded lesional clones persisting in scalp and blood during tofacitinib.

Reverse transcription of extracted RNA yielded cDNA, which provided the sequencing template. Sequencing was performed with immunoSEQ multiplex PCR; in TCRdb, only in-frame clones are kept and a portion is missing. The sample comprises roughly 220,000 clones, more than 30% of which are singletons, and roughly 0.5% rests with the top ten. CDR3 length equals 14 residues. Germline V CDR1 and CDR2: SGHTA, FQGNSA. Trimming took 1 base from V and 6 from J, leaving 13 bases between them. The genes are TRBV7-2 and TRBJ2-7; D tentatively reads TRBD1 or TRBD2 (5 bases each). The receptor comes from a human donor with alopecia areata. The material sequenced was CD4+ T cells sorted from blood, taken between weeks 30 and 35, from a patient treated with tofacitinib. As DNA, the CDR3 is TGTGCCAGCAGCTTAGGGTGGGGGAGCGGCGAGCAGTACTTC. It encodes CASSLGWGSGEQYF.